This T cell receptor beta chain was retrieved from a study of Graves' ophthalmopathy and Graves' hyperthyroidism. Trimming cost V 5 bases and J 2 bases, with 12 bases left between them. CDR1 MDHEN and CDR2 SYDVKM come from the germline V gene. CDR3 length: 14 residues. In donors with ophthalmopathy, activity was moderate-to-severe, with CAS ≥3, NOSPECS ≥4 and duration under 3 months. PBMCs were isolated by Ficoll-Paque density gradient centrifugation, using around 10 ml of fresh peripheral blood as the starting material. This clonotype was counted many times. Transcripts of RNA were the source for amplifying TCR beta CDR3 regions. Scientists carried out first-round RT-PCR using HTBI primers and then a second-round multiplex PCR. Each CDR3 protein is one row after TCRdb ran MiXCR on the multiplex PCR reads. This sample has 340,000 or so distinct CDR3 sequences; around a sixth occur once, and the top ten carry approximately 13%.

The source is an adult man with Graves' ophthalmopathy. J is TRBJ1-2 and V is TRBV28; TRBD1 might be the D (6 bases). Sequencing input: peripheral blood. The CDR3 DNA is TGTGCCAGCAGTGTCCCAACAGGGAACTATGGCTACACCTTC. It specifies CASSVPTGNYGYTF.